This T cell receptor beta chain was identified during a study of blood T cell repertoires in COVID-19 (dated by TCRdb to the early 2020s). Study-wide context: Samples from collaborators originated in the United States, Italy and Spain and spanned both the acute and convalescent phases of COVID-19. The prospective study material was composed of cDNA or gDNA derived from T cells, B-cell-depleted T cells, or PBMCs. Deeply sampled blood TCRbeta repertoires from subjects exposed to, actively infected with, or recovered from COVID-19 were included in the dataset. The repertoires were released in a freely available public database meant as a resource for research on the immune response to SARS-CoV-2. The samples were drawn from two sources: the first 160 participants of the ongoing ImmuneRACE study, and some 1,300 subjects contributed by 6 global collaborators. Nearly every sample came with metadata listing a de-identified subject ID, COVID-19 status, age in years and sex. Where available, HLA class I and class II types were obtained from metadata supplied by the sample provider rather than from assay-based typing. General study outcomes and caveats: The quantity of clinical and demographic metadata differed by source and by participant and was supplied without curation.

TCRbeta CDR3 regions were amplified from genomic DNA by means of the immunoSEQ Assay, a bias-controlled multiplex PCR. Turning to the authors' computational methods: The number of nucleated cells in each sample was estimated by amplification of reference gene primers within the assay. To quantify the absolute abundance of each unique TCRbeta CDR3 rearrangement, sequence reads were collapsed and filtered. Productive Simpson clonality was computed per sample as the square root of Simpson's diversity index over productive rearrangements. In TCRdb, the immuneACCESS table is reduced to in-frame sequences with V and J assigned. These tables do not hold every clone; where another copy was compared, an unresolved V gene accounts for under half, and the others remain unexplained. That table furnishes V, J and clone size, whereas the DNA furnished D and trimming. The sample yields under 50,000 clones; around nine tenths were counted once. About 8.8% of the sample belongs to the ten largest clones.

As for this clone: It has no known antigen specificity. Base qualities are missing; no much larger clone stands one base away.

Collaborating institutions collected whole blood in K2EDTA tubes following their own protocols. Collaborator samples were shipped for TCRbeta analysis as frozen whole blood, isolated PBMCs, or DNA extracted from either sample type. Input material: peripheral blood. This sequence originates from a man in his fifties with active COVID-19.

The DNA sequence is TGTGCCAGCTCAACACGACAGGGCGGAACTAACTATGGCTACACCTTC. Its amino acids are CASSTRQGGTNYGYTF. The sequence links TRBV18 to TRBJ1-2; a stretch of 7 junction bases matches TRBD1. Spanning cysteine to phenylalanine, the CDR3 consists of 16 amino acids. CDR3 DNA is the only sequence kept; it has 48 bases, read in frame from the first base. From the germline V gene, CDR1 is KGHSH and CDR2 is LQKENI. At the junction V is shortened by 5 bases and J by 0 bases; bases outside the gene matches: 9.